The 19 T cell receptor beta chains presented below share a single source sample, sequenced in a study of read filtering for tumor transcriptome and immune sequencing. The library was built from roughly 400 ng RNA with molecular barcoded adaptors for alpha/delta and beta/gamma chains. TCRdb re-derived calls from the reads in MiXCR, one entry per CDR3 protein. The sample shows about 130,000 distinct CDR3 sequences, 10% to 15% of them seen only once. Sequencing input: a population of CD138-negative cells sorted from bone marrow. The origin of the receptors is a donor aged 40 or over with multiple myeloma.

On this clonotype: Possible read error: a much larger clone is one base away. The chain has TRBV18 and TRBJ2-7; the D gene is possibly TRBD2 (5 bases). Germline-derived CDR1 and CDR2 are KGHSH and LQKENI. This CDR3 has 15 amino acids. Trimming took off 3 bases at V and 3 bases at J, with 15 bases between the two ends. The CDR3 reads CASSPGIVSNYEQYF. CDR3 DNA sequence: TGTGCCAGCTCACCCGGGATAGTTTCGAACTACGAGCAGTACTTC.

This clonotype came up many times. This chain connects TRBV7-9 to TRBJ2-3; 7 bases match TRBD2. This CDR3 has 15 residues. Per the germline V gene, CDR1 is SEHNR and CDR2 is FQNEAQ (reference sequence). Losses at the gene ends were 6 bases for V and 2 bases for J; bases not matched to a gene: 8. The CDR3 protein is CASSPQRGFTDTQYF. Written as DNA, the CDR3 is TGTGCCAGCAGTCCCCAGCGGGGATTCACAGATACGCAGTATTTT.

On this clonotype: This may stem from a read error, because a much larger clone lies one nucleotide away. This CDR3 reads CAGSQGTAAYEQYF. CDR3 DNA sequence: TGTGCCGGCAGCCAGGGGACGGCAGCCTACGAGCAGTACTTC. This chain connects TRBV9 to TRBJ2-7, with TRBD1 as a possible D gene (6 bases). The CDR3 contains 14 residues. CDR1 and CDR2 from the germline V gene are SGDLS and YYNGEE.

This clonotype was observed at least ten times. The V call is TRBV11-2, the J call TRBJ1-1, with D perhaps matching TRBD1 (5 bases). V dropped 3 bases and J dropped 0 bases, with 8 bases sitting between them. Germline V lookup: CDR1 SGHAT, CDR2 FQNNGV. The CDR3 covers 14 residues. This CDR3 is CASSFADMNTEAFF. The CDR3 DNA is TGTGCCAGCAGCTTCGCGGACATGAACACTGAAGCTTTCTTT.

Turning to this clonotype: A much larger clone lies a single base off, so this may be a read error. The J gene is TRBJ2-3, the V gene TRBV7-9; 9 nucleotides line up with TRBD1. Germline V gene sequence: CDR1 SEHNR, CDR2 FQNEAQ (reference sequence). The CDR3 runs 15 residues. V dropped 5 bases and J dropped 4; count of bases not matched to a gene: 7. The CDR3 DNA reads TGTGCCAGCAGCCATAACAGGGGGCTGTCAGATACGCAGTATTTT. This gives the protein CASSHNRGLSDTQYF.

The table lists this clonotype with many counts. This chain joins TRBV12-3 or TRBV12-4 and TRBJ2-4; TRBD1 aligns across 8 bases. V was pared by 0 bases and J by 15 bases, with 7 bases of the junction left unmatched. This CDR3 is 13 amino acids long. The CDR3 is CASSLAGTGAWYF. CDR3 coding DNA: TGTGCCAGCAGTTTAGCCGGGACAGGAGCATGGTACTTC.

This clonotype was found a few times. CDR3 region: CASSSKLAADTQYF. As DNA, the CDR3 is TGTGCCAGCAGCTCGAAACTAGCGGCAGATACGCAGTATTTT. The rearrangement uses TRBV5-4 and TRBJ2-3; TRBD2 matches 8 bases. Germline V gene lookup returns CDR1 SGHNT and CDR2 YYREEE (reference sequence). The CDR3 sequence is 14 residues long. Unmatched junction bases numbered 4, after V lost 3 bases and J lost 4 bases. Variable domain in full (rest from reference TRBV5-4 and TRBJ2-3): ETGVTQSPTHLIKTRGQQVTLRCSSQSGHNTVSWYQQALGQGPQFIFQYYREEENGRGNFPPRFSGLQFPNYSSELNVNALELDDSALYLCASSSKLAADTQYFGPGTRLTVL.

The table lists this clonotype with many counts. The V call is TRBV7-9, the J call TRBJ1-1; D gene unclear. V gave up 6 bases and J gave up 0 bases, with 11 bases separating them. The CDR3 contains 14 residues. The germline V gene has CDR1 SEHNR and CDR2 FQNEAQ (reference sequence). Here the CDR3 reads CASSPGLMNTEAFF. CDR3 DNA sequence: TGTGCCAGCAGTCCCGGACTCATGAACACTGAAGCTTTCTTT.

This clonotype appeared many times. J is TRBJ2-2 and V is TRBV10-3, with TRBD1 matching over 9 bases. This CDR3 spans 16 amino acids. Per germline, CDR1 ENHRY and CDR2 SYGVKD. J was trimmed by 4 bases and V by 6 bases; bases with no gene match: 9. The CDR3 loop is CAISLGQGLRTGELFF. Written as DNA, the CDR3 is TGTGCCATCAGCCTGGGACAGGGATTACGCACCGGGGAGCTGTTTTTT.

This clonotype was observed a handful of times. A much larger clone differs by one base, so this may be a read error. The chain couples TRBV6-5 to TRBJ2-4; the match to TRBD1 covers 8 bases. CDR3 length: 12 residues. Looked up from germline, CDR1 is MNHEY and CDR2 is SVGAGI. The CDR3 coding sequence is TGTGTCAGCAGTACCCGGACAGGGCCTCAGTACTTC. Translated, it gives CVSSTRTGPQYF.

This clonotype was counted ten times or more. V usage is TRBV2 and J usage is TRBJ2-3; D tentatively reads TRBD1 or TRBD2 (6 bases each). The CDR3 spans 12 residues. V lost 5 bases, J lost 4 bases, and 7 bases lay in between. CDR1 and CDR2 (germline): SNHLY, FYNNEI. The CDR3 protein is CASSRGADTQYF. CDR3 nucleotides: TGTGCCAGCAGTAGGGGGGCAGATACGCAGTATTTT.

The count of this clonotype is one. The rearrangement links TRBV5-1 to TRBJ2-6; 8 bases line up with TRBD1. In germline, CDR1 is SGHRS, CDR2 YFSETQ. J lost 0 bases, V lost 2 bases, and 4 bases had no gene match. The CDR3 contains 17 residues. The chain's CDR3 is CASSFQGASSGANVLTF. The DNA of the CDR3 is TGCGCCAGCAGCTTTCAGGGGGCCTCCTCTGGGGCCAACGTCCTGACTTTC.

The J gene is TRBJ2-1, the V gene TRBV27; D not resolved. This CDR3 has 12 amino acids. Germline values: CDR1 MNHEY, CDR2 SMNVEV (reference sequence). The V end lost 6 bases, the J end lost 10 bases, and 13 bases lay between the germline ends. The CDR3, as DNA: TGTGCCAGCAGATACTCCTTTGGGGAGCAGTTCTTC. Translating gives CASRYSFGEQFF.

This clonotype was observed many times. The chain has TRBV29-1 and TRBJ2-2; D could derive from TRBD1 or TRBD2 (5 bases each). The length of the CDR3 is 16 residues. V dropped 6 bases and J dropped 7 bases, with 24 bases sitting between them. CDR1 is SQVTM, CDR2 ANQGSEA, per germline. The CDR3 protein is CSVAPGTESKHGELFF. In nucleotides, the CDR3 is TGCAGCGTCGCACCCGGGACCGAGAGCAAACACGGGGAGCTGTTTTTT.

The sample holds many counts of this clonotype. The J gene is TRBJ1-1, the V gene TRBV6-1; no clear D. Germline assignment: CDR1 MNHNS and CDR2 SASEGT. CDR3 length: 13 amino acids. Trimming shortened V by 1 base and J by 4 bases, and 7 bases separated the two germline ends. DNA for the CDR3: TGTGCCAGCAGTGAAGGGTTGGTCACTGAAGCTTTCTTT. It is translated as CASSEGLVTEAFF.

This chain joins TRBV6-1 and TRBJ2-3; D uncertain. The CDR3 is made up of 15 amino acids. Germline assignment: CDR1 MNHNS and CDR2 SASEGT. V was clipped by 0 bases and J by 6 bases, with 13 bases between them. CDR3 sequence reads: CASSEAPGNTDTQYF. Written as DNA, the CDR3 is TGTGCCAGCAGTGAAGCGCCGGGCAACACCGATACGCAGTATTTT.

This clonotype was recorded many times. The V call is TRBV5-1, the J call TRBJ2-3, with 9 bases lining up with TRBD1. CDR1 is SGHRS and CDR2 is YFSETQ in the germline V gene. V lost 2 bases to trimming and J lost 0 bases; unmatched junction nucleotides: 13. This CDR3 has 19 amino acids. This CDR3 is CASSLHPLGQGDSTDTQYF. Written as DNA, the CDR3 is TGCGCCAGCAGCTTACACCCCCTGGGACAGGGCGACAGCACAGATACGCAGTATTTT.

This clonotype occurred many times. The chain combines TRBV5-1 with TRBJ2-7; no clear D gene. CDR1 SGHRS and CDR2 YFSETQ come from the germline V gene. V gave up 2 bases and J gave up 0 bases, with 12 bases separating them. This CDR3 has 15 residues. Written as DNA, the CDR3 is TGCGCCAGCAGCTTTGGGTCCACGAGCTCCTACGAGCAGTACTTC. As protein: CASSFGSTSSYEQYF.

This clonotype was seen many times. The rearrangement uses TRBV20-1 and TRBJ2-7, with TRBD2 matching 8 bases. V was pared by 6 bases and J by 5 bases, with 15 bases of the junction left unmatched. From germline, CDR1 is DFQATT and CDR2 SNEGSKA (reference sequence). The CDR3 totals 15 residues. CDR3 nucleotides: TGCAGTGCCACTCACCCTACTAGCGGCTCTAACGAGCAGTACTTC. Amino acids: CSATHPTSGSNEQYF.